This entry concerns a single TCR beta chain. What it binds is unknown. The record originates from a study of shared clonotypes between healthy human individuals. J was trimmed by 4 bases and V by 3 bases; bases with no gene match: 6. CDR1 and CDR2 (germline): SGHDT, YYEEEE. The CDR3 spans 16 residues. Around 90 million PBMCs supplied genomic DNA for unsorted samples. Each subset's genomic DNA was shared equally among a number of immunoSEQ plates. The table came from immunoSEQ multiplex PCR; TCRdb's copy has only in-frame clones and leaves some out. The sample includes about 560,000 clones, about 80% of them seen just once. Overall study results and limits: Apart from blood, nothing was sampled; tissue repertoires likely differ.

The sequence was collected from a woman aged 40 to 50 in good health. Some clones in this sample may be carry-over from other donors' samples. The specimen was PBMCs. V is TRBV5-6 and J is TRBJ2-3; 12 bases are shared with TRBD1. The CDR3, as DNA: TGTGCCAGCAGCTCTGGGACAGGGGGCTTCGCAGATACGCAGTATTTT. It translates to CASSSGTGGFADTQYF.